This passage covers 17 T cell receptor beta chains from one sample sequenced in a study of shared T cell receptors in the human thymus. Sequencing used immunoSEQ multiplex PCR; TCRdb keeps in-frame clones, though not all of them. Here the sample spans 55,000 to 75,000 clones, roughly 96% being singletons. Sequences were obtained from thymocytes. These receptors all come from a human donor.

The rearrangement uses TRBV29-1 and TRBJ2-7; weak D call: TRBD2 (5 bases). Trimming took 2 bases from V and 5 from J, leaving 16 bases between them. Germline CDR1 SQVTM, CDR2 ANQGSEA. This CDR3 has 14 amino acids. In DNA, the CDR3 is TGCAGCGTTGAATTCCGGACGGGAAGGAACGAGCAGTACTTC. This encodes CSVEFRTGRNEQYF.

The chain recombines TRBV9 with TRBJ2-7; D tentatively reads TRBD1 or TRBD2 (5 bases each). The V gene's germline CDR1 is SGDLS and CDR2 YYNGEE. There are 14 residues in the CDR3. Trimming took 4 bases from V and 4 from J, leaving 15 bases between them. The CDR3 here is CASSPGGRSYEQYF. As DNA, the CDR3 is TGTGCCAGCAGCCCTGGGGGACGCAGTTACGAGCAGTACTTC.

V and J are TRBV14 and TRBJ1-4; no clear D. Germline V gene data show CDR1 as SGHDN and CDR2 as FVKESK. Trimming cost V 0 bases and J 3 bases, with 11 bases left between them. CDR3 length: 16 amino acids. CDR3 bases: TGTGCCAGCAGCCAAGAAGCAGGTTTTTCTAATGAAAAACTGTTTTTT. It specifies CASSQEAGFSNEKLFF.

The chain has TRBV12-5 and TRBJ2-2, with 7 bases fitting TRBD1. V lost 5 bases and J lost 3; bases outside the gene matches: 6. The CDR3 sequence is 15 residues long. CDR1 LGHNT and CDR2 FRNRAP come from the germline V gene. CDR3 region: CASGTYTGDTGELFF. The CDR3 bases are TGTGCTAGTGGTACCTACACAGGGGACACCGGGGAGCTGTTTTTT.

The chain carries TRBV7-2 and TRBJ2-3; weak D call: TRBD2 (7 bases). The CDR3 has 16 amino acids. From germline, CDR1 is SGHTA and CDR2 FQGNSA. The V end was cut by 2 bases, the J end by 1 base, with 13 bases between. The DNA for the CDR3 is TGTGCCAGCAGCTTATCCGAAGGGGGGGGCACAGATACGCAGTATTTT. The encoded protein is CASSLSEGGGTDTQYF.

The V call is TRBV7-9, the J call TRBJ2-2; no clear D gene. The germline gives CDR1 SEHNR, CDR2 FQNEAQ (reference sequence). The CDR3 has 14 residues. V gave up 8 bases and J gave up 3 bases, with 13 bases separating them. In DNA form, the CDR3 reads TGTGCCAGCCAAACCGAGATGGACACCGGGGAGCTGTTTTTT. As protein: CASQTEMDTGELFF.

This chain's CDR3 is CASSPLSWDEQFF. CDR3 nucleotides: TGCGCCAGCAGCCCTTTATCCTGGGATGAGCAGTTCTTC. This sequence joins TRBV4-1 and TRBJ2-1; no clear D. CDR1 and CDR2 from the germline V gene are MGHRA and YSYEKL. This CDR3 is built from 13 residues. Trimming removed 4 bases at V and 8 bases at J, with 12 bases between.

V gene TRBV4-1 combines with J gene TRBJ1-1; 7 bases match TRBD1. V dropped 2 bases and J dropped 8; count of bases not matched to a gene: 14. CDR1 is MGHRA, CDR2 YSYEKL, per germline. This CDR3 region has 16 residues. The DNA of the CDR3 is TGCGCCAGCAGCCAAAGGGTCCAGGGGGGGCCGAGGGAAGCTTTCTTT. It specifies CASSQRVQGGPREAFF.

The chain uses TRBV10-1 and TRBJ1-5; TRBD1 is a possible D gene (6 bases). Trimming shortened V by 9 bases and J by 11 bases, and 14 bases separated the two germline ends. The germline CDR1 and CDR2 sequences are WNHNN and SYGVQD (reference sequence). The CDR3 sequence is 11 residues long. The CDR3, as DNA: TGCGCCAGGACAGGAGGGGGGGCCCAGCATTTT. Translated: CARTGGGAQHF.

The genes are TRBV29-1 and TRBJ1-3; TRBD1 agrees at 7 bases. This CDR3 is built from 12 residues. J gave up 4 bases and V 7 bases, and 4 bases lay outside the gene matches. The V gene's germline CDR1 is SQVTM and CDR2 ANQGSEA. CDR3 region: CSAAGGGNTIYF. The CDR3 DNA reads TGCAGCGCGGCAGGGGGAGGAAACACCATATATTTT. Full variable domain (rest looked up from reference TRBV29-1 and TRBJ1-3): SAVISQKPSRDICQRGTSLTIQCQVDSQVTMMFWYRQQPGQSLTLIATANQGSEATYESGFVIDKFPISRPNLTFSTLTVSNMSPEDSSIYLCSAAGGGNTIYFGEGSWLTVV.

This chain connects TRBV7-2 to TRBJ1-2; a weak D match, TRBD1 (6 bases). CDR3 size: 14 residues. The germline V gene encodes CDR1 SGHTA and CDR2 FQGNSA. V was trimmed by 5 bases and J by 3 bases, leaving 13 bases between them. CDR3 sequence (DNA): TGTGCCAGCAGCGTAAGAAGGGGGGACTATGGCTACACCTTC. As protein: CASSVRRGDYGYTF.

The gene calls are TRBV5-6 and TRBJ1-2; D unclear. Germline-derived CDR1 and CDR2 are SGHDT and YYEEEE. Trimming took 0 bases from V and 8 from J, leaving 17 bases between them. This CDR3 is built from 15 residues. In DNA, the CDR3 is TGTGCCAGCAGCTTGGCCGTCCAATTTCAGGCGGGCTACACCTTC. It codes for CASSLAVQFQAGYTF.

CDR3: CASSQRAADSSRVYNEQFF. In nucleotides, the CDR3 is TGCGCCAGCAGCCAACGAGCTGCGGACTCATCAAGAGTATACAATGAGCAGTTCTTC. The chain uses TRBV4-3 and TRBJ2-1, with D possibly being TRBD2 (5 bases). CDR1 and CDR2 from the germline V gene are LGHNA and YSLEER. CDR3 length equals 19 residues. V was clipped by 2 bases and J by 4 bases, with 24 bases between them.

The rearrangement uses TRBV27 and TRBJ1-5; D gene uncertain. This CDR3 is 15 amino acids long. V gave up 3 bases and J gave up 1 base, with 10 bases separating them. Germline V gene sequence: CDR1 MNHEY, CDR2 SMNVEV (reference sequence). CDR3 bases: TGTGCCAGCAGTTTTGTCGGCGCCAGCAATCAGCCCCAGCATTTT. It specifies CASSFVGASNQPQHF.

The CDR3 protein is CASSLGVGGTEAFF. The CDR3 DNA follows: TGTGCCAGCAGCTTGGGTGTCGGGGGGACTGAAGCTTTCTTT. The chain has TRBV5-6 and TRBJ1-1; tentatively, D is TRBD1 (5 bases). The CDR3 sequence is 14 residues long. V lost 0 bases, J lost 5 bases, and 11 bases lay in between. Germline V gene data show CDR1 as SGHDT and CDR2 as YYEEEE.

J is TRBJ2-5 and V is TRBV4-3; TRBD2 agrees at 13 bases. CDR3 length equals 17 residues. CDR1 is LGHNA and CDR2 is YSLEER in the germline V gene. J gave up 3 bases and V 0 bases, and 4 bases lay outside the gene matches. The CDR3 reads CASSQDLGLAGEETQYF. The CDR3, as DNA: TGCGCCAGCAGCCAAGATCTTGGACTAGCGGGGGAAGAGACCCAGTACTTC.

CDR3: CASSLDPKNIYNEQFF. CDR3 nucleotide sequence: TGCGCCAGCAGCTTGGATCCTAAGAACATATACAATGAGCAGTTCTTC. This chain links TRBV5-1 with TRBJ2-1; D unclear. Deletions cut 0 bases from V and 4 bases from J, with 14 bases between. The CDR3 is 16 amino acids. CDR1 SGHRS and CDR2 YFSETQ come from the germline V gene.